The 32 T cell receptor beta chains below come from one sample, sequenced in a study of human T cells and chemical hapten exposure. TCRdb independently ran MiXCR on the RACE reads; one entry per CDR3 protein. Among more than 150,000 distinct CDR3 sequences listed, roughly 30% were seen once. Sample time point: pre-sensitization, week 0. Documented treatment: therapeutic diphenylcyclopropenone sensitization with weekly scalp DPC. The source was whole blood, collected in connection with sensitization to the hapten diphenylcyclopropenone (DPC). These receptors originate from a woman younger than 45 with alopecia areata. Some clones in this sample may be carry-over from other donors' samples.

V is TRBV3-1 and J is TRBJ1-2; 8 positions match TRBD1. Germline V gene sequence: CDR1 LGHDT, CDR2 YNNKEL (reference sequence). The V segment lost 0 bases and the J segment 11 bases; nucleotides outside the gene matches: 5. This CDR3 is built from 13 residues. The CDR3 DNA follows: TGTGCCAGCAGCCAAGATGGAACAGGGGGTTACACCTTC. It yields the protein CASSQDGTGGYTF.

A few counts support this clonotype. The V call is TRBV29-1, the J call TRBJ2-5, with a tentative D call TRBD1 (6 bases). V lost 4 bases and J 0 bases, leaving 9 bases between the germline ends. This CDR3 has 13 residues. CDR1 SQVTM and CDR2 ANQGSEA come from the germline V gene. The CDR3 region is CSVAGQYQETQYF. The CDR3 nucleotides are TGCAGCGTTGCCGGACAGTACCAAGAGACCCAGTACTTC.

The CDR3 protein is CASSPNMDTQYF. DNA for the CDR3: TGTGCCAGCAGCCCCAACATGGATACGCAGTATTTT. The chain employs TRBV12-3 or TRBV12-4 and TRBJ2-3; D not resolved. This CDR3 spans 12 amino acids. V was clipped by 6 bases and J by 6 bases, with 10 bases between them.

The J gene is TRBJ1-5, the V gene TRBV28; the D is unclear. CDR3 length: 14 amino acids. V lost 2 bases to trimming and J lost 5 bases, with 10 bases between them. CDR1 and CDR2 (germline): MDHEN, SYDVKM. The CDR3 DNA sequence: TGTGCCAGCAGTTTACCAGCGATCCATCAGCCCCAGCATTTT. This gives the protein CASSLPAIHQPQHF.

This clonotype occurred a few times. The chain recombines TRBV28 with TRBJ1-5, with TRBD1 identical over 10 bases. J gave up 7 bases and V 6 bases, and 9 bases lay outside the gene matches. The germline CDR1 and CDR2 sequences are MDHEN and SYDVKM. The CDR3 runs 15 residues. CDR3 protein: CASSPGQGGPQPQHF. CDR3 nucleotide sequence: TGTGCCAGCAGCCCAGGACAGGGGGGTCCCCAGCCCCAGCATTTT. Combining the CDR3 with reference TRBV28 and TRBJ1-5 gives the whole variable domain DVKVTQSSRYLVKRTGEKVFLECVQDMDHENMFWYRQDPGLGLRLIYFSYDVKMKEKGDIPEGYSVSREKKERFSLILESASTNQTSMYLCASSPGQGGPQPQHFGDGTRLSIL.

There are a few counts of this clonotype. The V gene is TRBV28, the J gene TRBJ2-3, with D perhaps TRBD2 (6 bases). V was cut by 7 bases and J by 2 bases, with 13 bases left in between. Germline CDR1 MDHEN, CDR2 SYDVKM. CDR3 length equals 14 residues. CDR3 sequence (DNA): TGTGCCAGCACCCTCGCGGGACCCACAGATACGCAGTATTTT. It specifies CASTLAGPTDTQYF. Variable domain in full (rest from reference TRBV28 and TRBJ2-3): DVKVTQSSRYLVKRTGEKVFLECVQDMDHENMFWYRQDPGLGLRLIYFSYDVKMKEKGDIPEGYSVSREKKERFSLILESASTNQTSMYLCASTLAGPTDTQYFGPGTRLTVL.

This clonotype was observed at least ten times. The chain is built from TRBV29-1 and TRBJ1-4; D call uncertain. CDR1 is SQVTM and CDR2 is ANQGSEA in the germline V gene. V was clipped by 5 bases and J by 8 bases, with 12 bases between them. CDR3 length: 12 amino acids. The DNA of the CDR3 is TGCAGCGTTTTGGACCTGGGGGAAAAACTGTTTTTT. The encoded protein is CSVLDLGEKLFF.

In its sample, this clonotype was seen a few times. This sequence joins TRBV12-3 or TRBV12-4 and TRBJ1-1; no definite D call. Trimming removed 7 bases from V and 10 bases from J, with 10 bases in between. The CDR3 covers 10 residues. The CDR3 DNA reads as TGTGCCAGCACCGGACTTCGAGCTTTCTTT. Translation: CASTGLRAFF.

This clonotype showed up many times. The J gene is TRBJ2-1, the V gene TRBV4-1; unclear D gene. V shed 0 bases and J shed 8 bases, with 14 bases lying between them. The length of the CDR3 is 15 residues. CDR1 MGHRA and CDR2 YSYEKL come from the germline V gene. The CDR3 here is CASSQDREFRDEQFF. The CDR3 nucleotides are TGCGCCAGCAGCCAAGATCGTGAGTTTAGGGATGAGCAGTTCTTC.

The V call is TRBV7-6, the J call TRBJ1-6, with 9 positions matching TRBD1. The V segment lost 2 bases and the J segment 10 bases; nucleotides outside the gene matches: 12. The CDR3 runs to 17 residues. Germline V gene sequence: CDR1 SGHVS, CDR2 FNYEAQ. The CDR3 reads CASSLQGPGQGGSPLHF. For the CDR3, the DNA is TGTGCCAGCAGCTTACAGGGTCCGGGACAGGGAGGATCACCCCTCCACTTT.

A few counts support this clonotype. CDR3 DNA sequence: TGTGCCAGCAGCTTGGGACAGGGAACCTACAATGAGCAGTTCTTC. Protein sequence: CASSLGQGTYNEQFF. The chain uses TRBV5-4 and TRBJ2-1, with 7 bases aligning to TRBD1. Germline V CDR1 and CDR2: SGHNT, YYREEE (reference sequence). The CDR3 totals 15 residues. The ends lost 0 bases at V and 2 bases at J; junction bases unmatched: 2.

This clonotype occurred a few times. This chain joins TRBV10-3 and TRBJ2-5; 7 bases fit TRBD1. The ends lost 6 bases at V and 11 bases at J; junction bases unmatched: 12. Germline assignment: CDR1 ENHRY and CDR2 SYGVKD. The CDR3 runs 13 residues. The CDR3 nucleotides read TGTGCCATCAGCCCGACAGGGCCGTCAACTCAGTACTTC. It encodes CAISPTGPSTQYF.

This clonotype was counted between two and nine times. V gene TRBV20-1 combines with J gene TRBJ2-7; no clear D. Deletions cut 2 bases from V and 5 bases from J, with 10 bases between. The CDR3 covers 12 residues. From germline, CDR1 is DFQATT and CDR2 SNEGSKA (reference sequence). The CDR3 here is CSARLGSHEQYF. The DNA for the CDR3 is TGCAGTGCTAGATTAGGAAGCCACGAGCAGTACTTC.

DNA for the CDR3: TGTGCCAGCAGTTATTCCGGGACTACCGACGAGCAGTACTTC. Protein: CASSYSGTTDEQYF. The rearrangement joins TRBV6-5 to TRBJ2-7, with 7 positions matching TRBD2. The ends lost 3 bases at V and 5 bases at J; junction bases unmatched: 7. The CDR3 contains 14 residues. CDR1 and CDR2 (germline): MNHEY, SVGAGI.

This clonotype was recorded a few times. The chain has TRBV7-9 and TRBJ2-1; 9 nucleotides match TRBD2. J gave up 2 bases and V 2 bases, and 10 bases lay outside the gene matches. The CDR3 is 18 residues long. Germline lookup yields CDR1 SEHNR and CDR2 FQNEAQ (reference sequence). The CDR3 loop is CASSLRQGGRATYNEQFF. The CDR3 nucleotides read TGTGCCAGCAGCTTAAGGCAGGGCGGGAGGGCCACCTACAATGAGCAGTTCTTC. Together with reference TRBV7-9 and TRBJ2-1, the CDR3 gives the full variable domain: DTGVSQNPRHKITKRGQNVTFRCDPISEHNRLYWYRQTLGQGPEFLTYFQNEAQLEKSRLLSDRFSAERPKGSFSTLEIQRTEQGDSAMYLCASSLRQGGRATYNEQFFGPGTRLTVL.

In its sample, this clonotype was seen a few times. A read error may account for a junction end that differs from germline. V usage is TRBV7-2 and J usage is TRBJ2-5; 8 nucleotides line up with TRBD1. CDR3 length: 11 residues. Germline assignment: CDR1 SGHTA and CDR2 FQGNSA. In DNA form, the CDR3 reads TGTGCCAGCAGCGAGGGACAGGTCCAGAACTTC. Its protein is CASSEGQVQNF.

The sample holds many counts of this clonotype. This rearrangement joins TRBV20-1 to TRBJ2-6; no clear D gene. The V and J ends lost 3 bases and 0 bases respectively, with 3 bases between them. The CDR3 is made up of 13 amino acids. Germline V gene lookup returns CDR1 DFQATT and CDR2 SNEGSKA (reference sequence). CDR3 protein: CSARLSGANVLTF. CDR3 sequence (DNA): TGCAGTGCTAGGCTCTCTGGGGCCAACGTCCTGACTTTC.

The rearrangement uses TRBV10-3 and TRBJ1-4; 7 bases fit TRBD1. V was pared by 6 bases and J by 8 bases, with 6 bases of the junction left unmatched. Per germline, CDR1 ENHRY and CDR2 SYGVKD. This CDR3 region has 13 residues. The CDR3 DNA reads as TGTGCCATCAGGAAGGGGGCCGAGGAAAAACTGTTTTTT. The encoded protein is CAIRKGAEEKLFF.

Comments on this clonotype: Germline and junction disagree at one end, which may indicate a read error. The V call is TRBV7-7, the J call TRBJ2-5; tentatively, D is TRBD2 (6 bases). The CDR3 totals 15 residues. The germline gives CDR1 SSHAT, CDR2 FNYEAQ (reference sequence). The CDR3 region has the DNA TGTGCTAGCAGCTTAGCCGTCTGGGAGGAAGAGACCCAGTACTTC. Translating gives CASSLAVWEEETQYF.

The chain uses TRBV9 and TRBJ2-6; D uncertain. This CDR3 contains 15 residues. V lost 4 bases and J 2 bases, leaving 10 bases between the germline ends. Germline V gene data show CDR1 as SGDLS and CDR2 as YYNGEE. This CDR3 reads CASSRNNAGANVLTF. CDR3 DNA: TGTGCCAGCAGCCGAAACAATGCTGGGGCCAACGTCCTGACTTTC.

The chain joins TRBV6-1 to TRBJ1-5; 8 bases align to TRBD1. CDR1 and CDR2 (germline): MNHNS, SASEGT. The length of the CDR3 is 16 residues. V trimming: 5 bases; J trimming: 0 bases; junction bases outside the gene matches: 6. This CDR3 is CASSLTGAFSNQPQHF. The CDR3 nucleotides are TGTGCCAGCAGTCTGACAGGGGCTTTTAGCAATCAGCCCCAGCATTTT.

This sequence joins TRBV5-1 and TRBJ2-3; 7 nucleotides align to TRBD2. The junction had 3 bases not matched to a gene; V was cut back by 0 bases and J by 2 bases. The CDR3 is 15 amino acids. Germline CDR1 is SGHRS and CDR2 is YFSETQ. The CDR3 coding sequence is TGCGCCAGCAGCTTGGTTAGCGGGCCCACAGATACGCAGTATTTT. It is translated as CASSLVSGPTDTQYF.

This clonotype turned up a few times. This CDR3 reads CASSYRDHAEAFF. CDR3 in DNA: TGTGCCAGCAGTTACCGGGACCACGCTGAAGCTTTCTTT. The chain has TRBV6-5 and TRBJ1-1; D might be TRBD1 (5 bases). CDR1 and CDR2 from the germline V gene are MNHEY and SVGAGI. The CDR3 has 13 amino acids. Trimming removed 2 bases from V and 6 bases from J, with 10 bases in between.

The chain has TRBV4-1 and TRBJ2-1; a possible D gene is TRBD2 (7 bases). The ends were cut back, 3 bases at V and 6 bases at J, with 12 bases in the middle. Looked up from germline, CDR1 is MGHRA and CDR2 is YSYEKL. The CDR3 is 14 amino acids. Written as DNA, the CDR3 is TGCGCCAGCAGCCAGGGGGGGGCCCTCAATGAGCAGTTCTTC. This encodes CASSQGGALNEQFF.

The gene calls are TRBV28 and TRBJ1-1, with a tentative D call TRBD1 (6 bases). The CDR3 has 14 residues. CDR1 and CDR2 from the germline V gene are MDHEN and SYDVKM. The V end lost 6 bases, the J end lost 7 bases, and 18 bases lay between the germline ends. The CDR3 DNA follows: TGTGCCAGCAGGTCGGGGGGGGCGTTTAGTGAAGCTTTCTTT. Protein product: CASRSGGAFSEAFF.

J is TRBJ1-2 and V is TRBV29-1; 7 nucleotides agree with TRBD1. The CDR3 runs to 12 residues. V lost 6 bases, J lost 8 bases, and 9 bases stayed unmatched. The germline V gene encodes CDR1 SQVTM and CDR2 ANQGSEA. The DNA for the CDR3 is TGCAGCGTCGACAGGGTCCCGGGAGGCTACACCTTC. Its translation: CSVDRVPGGYTF.

This clonotype was seen more than once but under ten times. The rearrangement links TRBV12-3 or TRBV12-4 to TRBJ2-1; D unclear. Trimming took off 6 bases at V and 6 bases at J, with 6 bases between the two ends. This CDR3 comprises 11 residues. The CDR3 protein is CASSRSNEQFF. Written as DNA, the CDR3 is TGTGCCAGCAGCCGGAGCAATGAGCAGTTCTTC.

The sample holds a few counts of this clonotype. The CDR3 DNA follows: TGTGCCAGCTCCACAGCCGGGGATGAAAAACTGTTTTTT. The encoded protein is CASSTAGDEKLFF. This chain uses TRBV28 with TRBJ1-4; no definite D call. The ends were cut back, 8 bases at V and 6 bases at J, with 13 bases in the middle. This CDR3 is 13 amino acids long. The germline V gene has CDR1 MDHEN and CDR2 SYDVKM.

The chain joins TRBV29-1 to TRBJ2-7; unclear D gene. Germline V gene lookup returns CDR1 SQVTM and CDR2 ANQGSEA. The CDR3 consists of 11 residues. Trimming pared 2 bases from V and 3 bases from J, leaving 5 bases between. CDR3 sequence reads: CSVENSYEQYF. CDR3 coding DNA: TGCAGCGTTGAAAACAGCTACGAGCAGTACTTC.

This chain connects TRBV29-1 to TRBJ1-1; D gene ambiguous. There are 12 residues in the CDR3. The germline V gene has CDR1 SQVTM and CDR2 ANQGSEA. V lost 2 bases, J lost 2 bases, and 6 bases lay in between. CDR3 DNA: TGCAGCGTTGAATCTGGAAACACTGAAGCTTTCTTT. Protein: CSVESGNTEAFF.

V is TRBV28 and J is TRBJ2-1; D is unresolved. CDR3 length equals 14 residues. Trimming stripped 3 bases from V and 6 bases from J, with 12 bases between. CDR1 is MDHEN and CDR2 is SYDVKM in the germline V gene. The CDR3 loop reads CASSFRLVVNEQFF. CDR3 DNA sequence: TGTGCCAGCAGTTTCAGGCTAGTTGTCAATGAGCAGTTCTTC.

J is TRBJ1-5 and V is TRBV29-1; D unresolved. V dropped 4 bases and J dropped 5 bases, with 12 bases sitting between them. The CDR3 length is 13 residues. Germline assignment: CDR1 SQVTM and CDR2 ANQGSEA. In nucleotides, the CDR3 is TGCAGCGTTGGCGGTGGAGGAGATCAGCCCCAGCATTTT. Amino acid sequence: CSVGGGGDQPQHF.